Listed here are 22 T cell receptor beta chains from one sample, sequenced in a study of CD8 T cells in ankylosing spondylitis. Their recognized antigens are unknown. TCRdb itself ran the 5' RACE reads through MiXCR, one entry per CDR3 protein. The sample holds about 500,000 distinct CDR3 sequences; 9.5% to 15% are singletons and the top ten take around 6.8%. Findings and limits, study-wide: Typical of ankylosing spondylitis blood, it appeared, was a TCR beta motif of eight highly homologous variants.

Sequencing used blood, either unsorted or a sorted T cell fraction (not recorded which). The receptor source for this set is a male donor with ankylosing spondylitis.

In this sample, this clonotype turned up a few times. The gene calls are TRBV7-6 and TRBJ2-3; D not certain. V gave up 5 bases and J gave up 1 base, with 19 bases separating them. CDR3 length equals 17 residues. Germline CDR1 SGHVS, CDR2 FNYEAQ. The CDR3 nucleotides read TGTGCCAGCAGCCCAAATCCCTGGCGGCGTGGCACAGATACGCAGTATTTT. Its protein product is CASSPNPWRRGTDTQYF.

This clonotype was seen a handful of times. The gene calls are TRBV11-3 and TRBJ2-3, with TRBD2 identical over 7 bases. The CDR3 spans 15 residues. The ends lost 3 bases at V and 0 bases at J; junction bases unmatched: 3. Germline V gene lookup returns CDR1 SGHNT and CDR2 YENEEA. CDR3 in amino acids: CASSFGTTSTDTQYF. For the CDR3, the DNA is TGTGCCAGCAGCTTTGGGACTACCAGCACAGATACGCAGTATTTT. Supplemented by reference TRBV11-3 and TRBJ2-3, the full variable domain reads EAGVVQSPRYKIIEKKQPVAFWCNPISGHNTLYWYLQNLGQGPELLIRYENEEAVDDSQLPKDRFSAERLKGVDSTLKIQPAELGDSAVYLCASSFGTTSTDTQYFGPGTRLTVL.

The CDR3 DNA follows: TGTGCCAGCAGTGAATATGGGGCTAGCGGGAGGGCGGCCTACAATGAGCAGTTCTTC. Translating it yields CASSEYGASGRAAYNEQFF. The J gene is TRBJ2-1, the V gene TRBV25-1, with 12 nucleotides matching TRBD2. The CDR3 is 19 residues long. The germline CDR1 and CDR2 sequences are MGHDK and SYGVNS. J lost 2 bases, V lost 0 bases, and 8 bases had no gene match.

V usage is TRBV11-1 and J usage is TRBJ1-1, with D possibly TRBD1 on 5 matching bases. This CDR3 has 16 amino acids. Trimming took 1 base from V and 5 from J, leaving 17 bases between them. Germline CDR1 is SGHAT and CDR2 is FQDESV (reference sequence). The CDR3 DNA reads as TGTGCCAGCAGCTTAGAAGTTTCGGGGGGGAGTACTGAAGCTTTCTTT. Amino acid sequence: CASSLEVSGGSTEAFF.

This CDR3 is CASRGGGWGRGENIQYF. In nucleotides, the CDR3 is TGTGCCAGCAGGGGGGGAGGATGGGGGCGCGGAGAAAACATTCAGTACTTC. J is TRBJ2-4 and V is TRBV25-1, with D perhaps TRBD1 or TRBD2 (6 bases each). CDR3 length: 17 residues. Trimming cost V 6 bases and J 5 bases, with 23 bases left between them. From germline, CDR1 is MGHDK and CDR2 SYGVNS.

This clonotype was counted between two and nine times. This rearrangement joins TRBV20-1 to TRBJ1-1; TRBD1 aligns across 7 bases. Germline CDR1 is DFQATT and CDR2 is SNEGSKA (reference sequence). J was trimmed by 6 bases and V by 5 bases; bases with no gene match: 12. The CDR3 is 14 amino acids. CDR3 coding DNA: TGCAGTGCTTCCCAAGGGGGCGCGGGTTCTGAAGCTTTCTTT. Its protein is CSASQGGAGSEAFF.

This chain joins TRBV5-1 and TRBJ2-1, with 8 bases lining up with TRBD1. In germline, CDR1 is SGHRS, CDR2 YFSETQ. The length of the CDR3 is 15 residues. J gave up 8 bases and V 6 bases, and 13 bases lay outside the gene matches. The CDR3 bases are TGCGCCAGCACGACAGGGGATATGGGTTACGATGAGCAGTTCTTC. Protein: CASTTGDMGYDEQFF. The variable domain in full, with the rest retrieved from reference TRBV5-1 and TRBJ2-1, is KAGVTQTPRYLIKTRGQQVTLSCSPISGHRSVSWYQQTPGQGLQFLFEYFSETQRNKGNFPGRFSGRQFSNSRSEMNVSTLELGDSALYLCASTTGDMGYDEQFFGPGTRLTVL.

The chain recombines TRBV2 with TRBJ2-5; TRBD2 agrees at 8 bases. From germline, CDR1 is SNHLY and CDR2 FYNNEI. J gave up 10 bases and V 6 bases, and 10 bases lay outside the gene matches. This CDR3 spans 13 amino acids. Here the CDR3 reads CASRPGGDGIQYF. The DNA for the CDR3 is TGTGCCAGCAGGCCGGGAGGGGATGGCATCCAGTACTTC.

This clonotype was counted many times. The rearrangement joins TRBV29-1 to TRBJ2-3; 7 nucleotides match TRBD2. The CDR3 loop spans 15 amino acids. Unmatched junction bases numbered 15, after V lost 6 bases and J lost 6 bases. Germline V CDR1 and CDR2: SQVTM, ANQGSEA. CDR3 protein: CSVGLGGSGKDTQYF. The CDR3 coding sequence is TGCAGCGTGGGACTCGGAGGGAGCGGGAAGGATACGCAGTATTTT.

The rearrangement joins TRBV3-1 to TRBJ2-1; 11 bases fit TRBD1. The CDR3 loop spans 15 amino acids. Losses at the gene ends were 4 bases for V and 7 bases for J; bases not matched to a gene: 6. Germline V lookup: CDR1 LGHDT, CDR2 YNNKEL (reference sequence). This CDR3 is CASSRGQGALNEQFF. CDR3 nucleotides: TGTGCCAGCAGCCGCGGACAGGGGGCGCTTAATGAGCAGTTCTTC.

This clonotype showed up just a few times. V and J are TRBV11-2 and TRBJ1-6; 9 nucleotides align to TRBD1. CDR3 length: 17 residues. Germline trimming cut 3 bases from V and 5 bases from J; bases unmatched to any gene: 8. Germline CDR1 reads SGHAT; CDR2 reads FQNNGV. In DNA, the CDR3 is TGTGCCAGCAGCTTGGATCGGGACAGGGAAGATAATTCACCCCTCCACTTT. Translated, it gives CASSLDRDREDNSPLHF.

The chain links TRBV5-1 to TRBJ1-5, with D possibly matching TRBD1 (5 bases). CDR1 and CDR2 from the germline V gene are SGHRS and YFSETQ. V lost 1 base to trimming and J lost 7 bases, with 12 bases between them. The CDR3 covers 14 residues. The CDR3 nucleotides read TGCGCCAGCAGCTTGCTCCAGGGAGGACAGCCCCAGCATTTT. Protein product: CASSLLQGGQPQHF.

In this sample, this clonotype turned up a few times. The genes are TRBV5-1 and TRBJ1-3; D gene uncertain. Germline CDR1 reads SGHRS; CDR2 reads YFSETQ. V gave up 0 bases and J gave up 3 bases, with 4 bases separating them. This CDR3 is 13 amino acids long. CDR3 loop: CASSLDHGNTIYF. The CDR3 nucleotides are TGCGCCAGCAGCTTGGACCATGGAAACACCATATATTTT.

The table lists this clonotype with a few counts. The chain is built from TRBV20-1 and TRBJ2-1; 8 positions agree with TRBD2. This CDR3 contains 13 residues. Losses at the gene ends were 5 bases for V and 8 bases for J; bases not matched to a gene: 8. Germline V CDR1 and CDR2: DFQATT, SNEGSKA (reference sequence). The CDR3: CSARRVAGHEQFF. The CDR3, as DNA: TGCAGTGCTCGACGGGTAGCGGGACATGAGCAGTTCTTC.

This clonotype appeared a few times. The rearrangement joins TRBV7-8 to TRBJ2-6; tentative D call: TRBD2 (5 bases). Trimming shortened V by 5 bases and J by 1 base, and 12 bases separated the two germline ends. The CDR3 totals 16 residues. The germline V gene has CDR1 SGHVS and CDR2 FQNEAQ. Here the CDR3 reads CASSPWTVSGANVLTF. The CDR3 DNA follows: TGTGCCAGCAGCCCTTGGACTGTGTCTGGGGCCAACGTCCTGACTTTC.

This clonotype was detected only a few times. V and J are TRBV10-3 and TRBJ2-2; a weak D match, TRBD1 (5 bases). Germline assignment: CDR1 ENHRY and CDR2 SYGVKD. V dropped 7 bases and J dropped 6 bases, with 18 bases sitting between them. This CDR3 is 15 amino acids long. The CDR3 region is CAIMKGDFIAGELFF. CDR3 nucleotides: TGTGCCATCATGAAAGGGGATTTCATAGCCGGGGAGCTGTTTTTT.

The chain couples TRBV24-1 to TRBJ2-1; D not resolved. The CDR3 sequence is 17 residues long. Trimming left V 5 bases short and J 3 bases short, with 19 bases between. Per the germline V gene, CDR1 is KGHDR and CDR2 is SFDVKD. The CDR3 region is CATSAPPLYEDYNEQFF. CDR3 sequence (DNA): TGTGCCACCAGTGCCCCGCCCCTCTATGAGGACTACAATGAGCAGTTCTTC.

This clonotype turned up a few times. This chain joins TRBV4-1 and TRBJ2-1, with 10 bases fitting TRBD2. Germline lookup yields CDR1 MGHRA and CDR2 YSYEKL. V was clipped by 2 bases and J by 3 bases; unmatched bases: 4. The CDR3 length is 16 residues. The CDR3 here is CASSQLAGVLYNEQFF. The DNA of the CDR3 is TGCGCCAGCAGCCAACTAGCGGGGGTACTCTACAATGAGCAGTTCTTC.

The chain has TRBV5-1 and TRBJ2-1; 9 bases are shared with TRBD2. The J segment lost 15 bases and the V segment lost 1 base, leaving 11 bases of the junction unmatched. Germline CDR1 is SGHRS and CDR2 is YFSETQ. CDR3 length: 14 residues. CDR3: CASSLYGREGAVFF. CDR3 coding DNA: TGCGCCAGCAGCTTGTATGGGCGGGAGGGGGCTGTGTTCTTC.

This chain joins TRBV30 and TRBJ1-1; 7 nucleotides line up with TRBD1. Germline trimming cut 0 bases from V and 11 bases from J; bases unmatched to any gene: 12. Germline V CDR1 and CDR2: GTSNPN, SVGIG (reference sequence). The CDR3 consists of 14 residues. CDR3 region: CAWSVKGAKGEAFF. CDR3 coding DNA: TGTGCCTGGAGTGTAAAGGGGGCTAAAGGGGAGGCTTTCTTT.

This clonotype was seen at least ten times. The chain carries TRBV24-1 and TRBJ2-3; D is perhaps TRBD1 or TRBD2 (5 bases each). V dropped 6 bases and J dropped 1 base, with 10 bases sitting between them. The CDR3 is 14 amino acids. The germline V gene has CDR1 KGHDR and CDR2 SFDVKD. The CDR3 here is CATSMRGGTDTQYF. The CDR3 coding sequence is TGTGCCACCAGTATGAGGGGAGGCACAGATACGCAGTATTTT.

J is TRBJ2-7 and V is TRBV12-3 or TRBV12-4, with TRBD1 as a possible D gene (5 bases). V was cut by 0 bases and J by 3 bases, with 12 bases left in between. This CDR3 spans 15 amino acids. The CDR3 DNA reads TGTGCCAGCAGTTTAGCGCTAAAGGGGATCTACGAGCAGTACTTC. This translates into CASSLALKGIYEQYF.